The T cell receptor beta chain described here comes from a study of T cell responses to AZD1222 COVID-19 vaccine (dated by TCRdb to the early 2020s). In terms of the full investigation: TCR sequencing was performed for more than 230 trial participants, of whom 200 to 220 were given two doses of AZD1222 and approximately 25 were given two doses of MenACWY control vaccine. Trial participants were enrolled by age into 18-55, 56-69 and 70-plus year subgroups, with 148, 28 and 57 TCR-sequenced participants respectively. Beyond this particular receptor, the publication reports: In the small 56-69-year group, the increase in depth fell short of significance, most likely because of low power. After two AZD1222 doses, spike-specific TCR breadth and depth were significantly higher than at day 0 and than in MenACWY recipients. Conclusions about previously exposed vaccinees are limited because only six or seven AZD1222 recipients were SARS-CoV-2 seropositive at baseline. Vaccine-associated CD4 TCRs spanned the whole spike protein, with dominant responses in regions 160-218 and 743-854. Because no day 14 peak-response samples were available, repertoires were characterized only after the peak T cell response. Most participants were white British and females outnumbered males, and the authors suggested that clonal diversity may have been underestimated. Epitopes outside the regions mutated in the B.1.351 and B.1.1.7 variants were reportedly recognized by nearly half of the unique spike-specific TCRs.

Taken with the paper, the label for time point translates to: about 28 days (+/-7) after the second vaccine dose. Because spike-specific TCR depth and breadth did not differ between the two schedules, AZD1222 recipients who got a second dose at roughly 4 weeks were pooled with those who got a second dose at roughly 12 weeks. Samples from vaccinated people were obtained from the UK trials COV001 and COV002, which included a single-blind randomized controlled phase 2/3 trial of AZD1222 (ChAdOx1 nCoV-19) in healthy adults. For TCRbeta chain sequencing, PBMC samples were collected from trial participants at day 0 and at day 28 after the second dose. Note on this clone: Its antigen remains undetermined. No much larger clone is present one base from it, and per-base qualities are unavailable.

The CDR3 regions of human TCRbeta chains were analyzed by immunosequencing. Per the original workflow: TCRs in the repertoires were compared against a reference library of SARS-CoV-2-specific TCRs that had been generated with the MIRA antigen-specificity platform. Breadth meant the fraction of unique TCRs that were SARS-CoV-2-associated, whereas depth meant the fraction of total T cells that were SARS-CoV-2-associated. Using the MIRA data, every spike-specific TCR was mapped to the spike region that the TCR reacted to and assigned to either a CD4 or a CD8 class. Log10-transformed breadth and depth values were compared by one-way ANOVA with Sidak's multiple comparisons tests. TCRdb stores this immuneACCESS table with in-frame sequences only. Part of the clones is absent; in the studies checked, under half of the shortfall reflects unresolved V genes, and no reason is known for the rest. Clonal size and the V and J genes are those of that table, whereas D and trimming came from the DNA. For this sample the table gives fewer than 100,000 clones, of which roughly 90% were detected only once. Roughly 1.4% of the sample is taken by the ten largest.

The sample in question was peripheral blood, obtained 28 days after the second AZD1222 dose. This TCR derives from an adult who received the AZD1222 COVID-19 vaccine.

The CDR3 here reads CASSFQGIYITEAFF. The nucleotides are TGTGCCAGCAGCTTTCAGGGAATCTATATCACTGAAGCTTTCTTT. The chain couples TRBV7-8 to TRBJ1-1; possibly the D gene is TRBD1, per 5 matching bases. In the germline V gene, CDR1 corresponds to SGHVS and CDR2 to FQNEAQ. The CDR3, cysteine through phenylalanine, is 15 amino acids long. Only the CDR3 region is kept as DNA, spanning 45 bases read in frame from base 1. V sheds 3 bases and J sheds 4 bases, leaving 15 bases between their ends. The variable domain in full, with residues beyond the CDR3 obtained from the reference TRBV7-8 and TRBJ1-1 genes, is GAGVSQSPRYKVAKRGQDVALRCDPISGHVSLFWYQQALGQGPEFLTYFQNEAQLDKSGLPSDRFFAERPEGSVSTLKIQRTQQEDSAVYLCASSFQGIYITEAFFGQGTRLTVV.